This T cell receptor (beta chain) is from a study of regulatory T cells in long-lasting Graves disease. This clonotype was found a few times. CDR3-region Arm-PCR and iRepertoire HTBI primers produced the TCR beta libraries. One entry per CDR3 protein results from TCRdb running MiXCR on the multiplex PCR reads. The sample shows 530,000 or so distinct CDR3 sequences, approximately 15% of them seen only once. Time point in this sample: newly diagnosed GD, antithyroid drugs for less than 3 months. From RNA extracted from PBMCs, the TCR library was made. Germline trimming cut 4 bases from V and 6 bases from J; bases unmatched to any gene: 11. The CDR3 consists of 16 residues. Germline loops: CDR1 SEHNR, CDR2 FQNEAQ (reference sequence). These data were likewise used in another study, on T cells in Graves' hyperthyroidism and ophthalmopathy.

This TCR was recovered from a man younger than 45 with Graves disease. The gene calls are TRBV7-9 and TRBJ2-3, with 9 positions matching TRBD2. The source material was peripheral blood mononuclear cells (PBMCs), sampled at new diagnosis, from a patient treated with antithyroid drugs. The CDR3 loop is CASSSVLAGAADTQYF. The CDR3 DNA reads as TGTGCCAGCAGCTCGGTCTTAGCGGGAGCCGCGGATACGCAGTATTTT.